This is a list of T cell receptor beta chains from one sample in a study of T cell responses to AZD1222 COVID-19 vaccine. TCRdb keeps only in-frame clones here, not all; method: immunoSEQ multiplex PCR. Among 150,000 to 200,000 clones listed, roughly 94% were seen once. Material: peripheral blood, obtained 28 days after the second AZD1222 dose. These receptors all stem from an adult who received the AZD1222 COVID-19 vaccine. The CDR3 runs from the conserved cysteine through the conserved F or W. D genes are given only for firm matches. Clone size is not always given. Where it is, it says once, few, many or a class for expanded clones.

>few|TRBJ2-7|TRBV7-2|-
TGTGCCAGCACCACAGGGGGGGATCTGACCTACGAGCAGTACTTC
CASTTGGDLTYEQYF
>-|TRBJ1-2|TRBV6-5|TRBD1
TGTGCCAGCAGTTACTCCGGGACAGGCGGTGGATCCTCGGACACCTTC
CASSYSGTGGGSSDTF
>-|TRBJ2-7|TRBV5-6|-
TGTGCCAGCAGCCGACAGAGCTCCTACGAGCAGTACTTC
CASSRQSSYEQYF
>-|TRBJ2-1|TRBV18|-
TGTGCCAGCTCACAGTATAACAATGAGCAGTTCTTC
CASSQYNNEQFF
>-|TRBJ2-7|TRBV7-9|TRBD1
TGTGCCAGCAGCTTGGGGACAGGAATTCGCGAGCAGTACTTC
CASSLGTGIREQYF
>-|TRBJ1-3|TRBV2|-
TGTGCCAGCAAGGTGACAGGCTCTGGAAACACCATATATTTT
CASKVTGSGNTIYF
>-|TRBJ1-2|TRBV7-9|-
TGTGCCAGCAGCATCACAGGTTCCGATGCCTATGGCTACACCTTC
CASSITGSDAYGYTF
>-|TRBJ2-2|TRBV11-2|TRBD1
TGTGCCAGCAGCCCCGGGACAGTTACCGGGGAGCTGTTTTTT
CASSPGTVTGELFF
>-|TRBJ1-2|TRBV5-1|-
TGCGCCAGCAGCCCAGGACACGCTAACTATGGCTACACCTTC
CASSPGHANYGYTF
>-|TRBJ2-3|TRBV7-9|-
TGTGCCAGCAGCTTAGGGGCAACAGGGAATACGCAGTATTTT
CASSLGATGNTQYF
>-|TRBJ2-7|TRBV5-1|-
TGCGCCAGCAGCTTGGGGCAGGTTGCCCACGAGCAGTACTTC
CASSLGQVAHEQYF
>-|TRBJ1-6|TRBV6-5|-
TGTGCCAGCAGTTATCAACGGGGAAATTCACCCCTCCACTTT
CASSYQRGNSPLHF
>-|TRBJ1-2|TRBV15|TRBD1
TGTGCCACCAGCAGGGCGACAGGGGCCTATGGCTACACCTTC
CATSRATGAYGYTF
>-|TRBJ2-5|TRBV6-2/TRBV6-3|TRBD1
TGTGCCAGCAGTTACGGGACAGGGGATACGGAGACCCAGTACTTC
CASSYGTGDTETQYF
>-|TRBJ1-5|TRBV19|-
TGTGCCAGTAGTATAATCAGTTCGGGACCGAGCCAAAATCAGCCCCAGCATTTT
CASSIISSGPSQNQPQHF
>-|TRBJ1-4|TRBV6-6|-
TGTGCCAGCAGTTACCAGGCAGCTCAGGGTAATGAAAAACTGTTTTTT
CASSYQAAQGNEKLFF
>-|TRBJ1-2|TRBV27|-
TGTGCCAGCAGTTTCCGAGGGATGGAATATGGCTACACCTTC
CASSFRGMEYGYTF
>-|TRBJ2-3|TRBV4-2|-
TGTGCCAGCAGCCTCCTTAGGGGGGGCACGCAATATTTT
CASSLLRGGTQYF
>-|TRBJ2-3|TRBV5-4|TRBD2
TGTGCCAGCAGCTTGGGACTAGCGGGGATAACTAGCACAGATACGCAGTATTTT
CASSLGLAGITSTDTQYF
>-|TRBJ2-1|TRBV12-3/TRBV12-4|-
TGTGCCAGCAGCCCCCTGGGTTACAATGAGCAGTTCTTC
CASSPLGYNEQFF
>-|TRBJ1-5|TRBV2|-
TGTGCCAGCAGTGAGTCCCTTGGTGGCAATCAGCCCCAGCATTTT
CASSESLGGNQPQHF
>-|TRBJ2-3|TRBV25-1|-
TGTGCCAGCAGTGAAAGTATTTTAGGGGGAGATACGCAGTATTTT
CASSESILGGDTQYF
>-|TRBJ2-1|TRBV6-5|TRBD1
TGTGCCAGCAGTTCCCGGGACAGCTCCTACAATGAGCAGTTCTTC
CASSSRDSSYNEQFF
>-|TRBJ1-1|TRBV5-1|TRBD1
TGCGCCAGCAGCTTGGTCGGACAGGGGATGAACACTGAAGCTTTCTTT
CASSLVGQGMNTEAFF
>-|TRBJ1-1|TRBV4-1|-
TGCGCCAGCAGCCTGACCCTAAACACTGAAGCTTTCTTT
CASSLTLNTEAFF
>-|TRBJ1-2|TRBV6-6|-
TGTGCCAGCAGTCTCCTCGGGGGGGACTATGGCTACACCTTC
CASSLLGGDYGYTF
>-|TRBJ1-2|TRBV7-9|-
TGTGCCAGCAGCTTAATTGCAGTTGGGGGAAGGGATGGCTACACCTTC
CASSLIAVGGRDGYTF
>few|TRBJ1-5|TRBV13|TRBD1
TGTGCCAGCAGCTTCACAGGGGGCATGGGCAATCAGCCCCAGCATTTT
CASSFTGGMGNQPQHF
>-|TRBJ2-3|TRBV20-1|-
TGCAGTGCTAGTAGGGGCAGGGGGGGAGATACGCAGTATTTT
CSASRGRGGDTQYF
>-|TRBJ2-2|TRBV5-4|TRBD1
TGTGCCAGCACCGACAGGGGGAACACCGGGGAGCTGTTTTTT
CASTDRGNTGELFF
>once|TRBJ2-2|TRBV27|-
TGTGCCAGCAGTTTAAGGGGGACCGGGGAGCTGTTTTTT
CASSLRGTGELFF
>-|TRBJ1-5|TRBV19|-
TGTGCCAGTAGAGGAAGCACAGGGTTTAGCAATCAGCCCCAGCATTTT
CASRGSTGFSNQPQHF
>-|TRBJ1-4|TRBV19|-
TGTGCCAGTAGTATAGCTTGGGGATCTAATGAAAAACTGTTTTTT
CASSIAWGSNEKLFF
>-|TRBJ2-7|TRBV6-5|-
TGTGCCAGCAGTTACTTCGGCGGGGCCTACGAGCAGTACTTC
CASSYFGGAYEQYF
>-|TRBJ1-6|TRBV7-2|-
TGTGCCAGCAGCTCCCGGGACGTAAAATTTAATTCACCCCTCCACTTT
CASSSRDVKFNSPLHF
>-|TRBJ2-1|TRBV5-4|TRBD2
TGTGCCAGCAGCTTGACTAGCGGGGGGCCCGCGACGAATGAGCAGTTCTTC
CASSLTSGGPATNEQFF
>-|TRBJ2-7|TRBV4-1|-
TGCGCCAGCAGCCAGGTTGCCCGACAGGTGGACTACGAGCAGTACTTC
CASSQVARQVDYEQYF
>-|TRBJ1-4|TRBV4-1|-
TGCGCCAGCAGCCAACAGACAGCAGCAACTAATGAAAAACTGTTTTTT
CASSQQTAATNEKLFF
>-|TRBJ2-7|TRBV7-2|-
TGTGCCAGCAGCTTAGGTCTAGGCTACGAGCAGTACTTC
CASSLGLGYEQYF
>-|TRBJ1-2|TRBV7-2|-
TGTGCCAGCAGCTTAGGAGGGTGGGGACAAATTAACTATGGCTACACCTTC
CASSLGGWGQINYGYTF
>-|TRBJ1-2|TRBV27|-
TGTGCCAGCAGTTTAAGGGGGGAATCGTATGGCTACACCTTC
CASSLRGESYGYTF
>-|TRBJ2-7|TRBV15|-
TGTGCCACCAGCAGAGTCACAGGGCCCTACGAGCAGTACTTC
CATSRVTGPYEQYF
>-|TRBJ1-1|TRBV29-1|-
TGCAGCGTGGAGATGAACACTGAAGCTTTCTTT
CSVEMNTEAFF
>-|TRBJ1-3|TRBV5-1|-
TGCGCCAGCAGCTTGGCCAACGGATACTCTGGAAACACCATATATTTT
CASSLANGYSGNTIYF
>-|TRBJ1-6|TRBV11-2|-
TGTGCCAGCAGCTTAGACCTCCCTGGGACAAACTATAATTCACCCCTCCACTTT
CASSLDLPGTNYNSPLHF
>-|TRBJ2-2|TRBV6-4|TRBD2
TGTGCCAGCAGTGCCTCCTCCGGCGGGGGGAACACCGGGGAGCTGTTTTTT
CASSASSGGGNTGELFF
>-|TRBJ1-6|TRBV10-3|TRBD1
TGTGCCATCAGCCAGGGGGCCTATAATTCACCCCTCCACTTT
CAISQGAYNSPLHF
>-|TRBJ1-4|TRBV7-8|-
TGTGCCAGCAACCAAGGGGATTTCGAAAAACTGTTTTTT
CASNQGDFEKLFF
>once|TRBJ1-2|TRBV7-2|-
TGTGCCAGCAGTCTTCAGGGGACCACTAACTATGGCTACACCTTC
CASSLQGTTNYGYTF
>-|TRBJ2-7|TRBV27|-
TGTGCCACCTCCGGATGGGGCGAGCAGTACTTC
CATSGWGEQYF
>once|TRBJ1-5|TRBV19|-
TGTGCCAGTAGTAGACAGGTTCGACAGCCCCAGCATTTT
CASSRQVRQPQHF
>-|TRBJ1-2|TRBV15|TRBD1
TGTGCCACCAGCAGAGAGGGGACAGACTATGGCTACACCTTC
CATSREGTDYGYTF
>-|TRBJ2-1|TRBV3-1/TRBV3-2|TRBD2
TGTGCCAGCAGCATTAGCGGGTATGGGCAGTTCTTC
CASSISGYGQFF
>-|TRBJ2-3|TRBV7-9|TRBD2
TGTGCCAGCAGCCCCCCGGGGGGGGGCAAGTCAGATACGCAGTATTTT
CASSPPGGGKSDTQYF
>once|TRBJ2-7|TRBV18|TRBD1
TGTGCCAGCTCACCGTTACAGGGGGACGAGCAGTACTTC
CASSPLQGDEQYF
>-|TRBJ2-1|TRBV5-6|-
TGTGCCAGCAGCTTGCTCACCGGGGCCTACAATGAGCAGTTCTTC
CASSLLTGAYNEQFF
>-|TRBJ2-1|TRBV6-5|-
TGTGCCAGCAGTTACAGGGAGATAAGTTCCTACAATGAGCAGTTCTTC
CASSYREISSYNEQFF